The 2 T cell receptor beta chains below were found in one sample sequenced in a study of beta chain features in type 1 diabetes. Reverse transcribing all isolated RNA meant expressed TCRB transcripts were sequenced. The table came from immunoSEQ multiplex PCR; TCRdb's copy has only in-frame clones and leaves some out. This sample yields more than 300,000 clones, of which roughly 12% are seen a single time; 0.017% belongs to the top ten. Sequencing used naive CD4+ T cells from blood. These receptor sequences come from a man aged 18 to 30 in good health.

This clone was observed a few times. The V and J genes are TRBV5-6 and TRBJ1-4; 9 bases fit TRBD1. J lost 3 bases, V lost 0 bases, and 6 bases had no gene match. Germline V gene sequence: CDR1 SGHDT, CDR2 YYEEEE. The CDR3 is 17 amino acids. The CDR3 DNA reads TGTGCCAGCAGCTTGGGGACTTGGACAGGGGCTAATGAAAAACTGTTTTTT. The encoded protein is CASSLGTWTGANEKLFF. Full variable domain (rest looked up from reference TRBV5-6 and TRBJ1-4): DAGVTQSPTHLIKTRGQQVTLRCSPKSGHDTVSWYQQALGQGPQFIFQYYEEEERQRGNFPDRFSGHQFPNYSSELNVNALLLGDSALYLCASSLGTWTGANEKLFFGSGTQLSVL.

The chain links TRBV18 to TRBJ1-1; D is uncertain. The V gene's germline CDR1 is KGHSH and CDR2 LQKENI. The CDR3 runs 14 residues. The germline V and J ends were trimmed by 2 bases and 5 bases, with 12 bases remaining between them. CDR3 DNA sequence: TGTGCCAGCTCACCAGAGAACGGAGGGACTGAAGCTTTCTTT. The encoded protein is CASSPENGGTEAFF.